This T cell receptor (beta chain) was retrieved from a study of tumor and adjacent non-tumor tissue in lung cancer. No cell sorting was done before RNA was extracted from the tissue. Three rounds of nested PCR, following a modified ARM-PCR protocol, produced the TCRbeta library. TCRdb independently ran MiXCR on the multiplex PCR reads; one entry per CDR3 protein. The data show under 150,000 distinct CDR3 sequences, over 65% seen once. Notes on the study in general: Normal lung showed higher cumulative top 100 clone frequency than tumor. Compared with tumor, normal lung showed significantly lower TCR diversity.

About this clonotype itself: The antigen is unknown. Germline and junction disagree at one end, which may indicate a read error.

There are 14 residues in the CDR3. Germline V gene lookup returns CDR1 SEHNR and CDR2 FQNEAQ (reference sequence). The sequence derives from a man aged 25 to 40 with non-small cell lung cancer. The specimen sequenced was lung tumor tissue. The rearrangement joins TRBV7-9 to TRBJ1-3; TRBD1 matches 7 bases. The CDR3 DNA sequence: TGTGCCAGCAGTTTAGCGGGACAGGGAAACACCATATATTTT. Protein product: CASSLAGQGNTIYF.